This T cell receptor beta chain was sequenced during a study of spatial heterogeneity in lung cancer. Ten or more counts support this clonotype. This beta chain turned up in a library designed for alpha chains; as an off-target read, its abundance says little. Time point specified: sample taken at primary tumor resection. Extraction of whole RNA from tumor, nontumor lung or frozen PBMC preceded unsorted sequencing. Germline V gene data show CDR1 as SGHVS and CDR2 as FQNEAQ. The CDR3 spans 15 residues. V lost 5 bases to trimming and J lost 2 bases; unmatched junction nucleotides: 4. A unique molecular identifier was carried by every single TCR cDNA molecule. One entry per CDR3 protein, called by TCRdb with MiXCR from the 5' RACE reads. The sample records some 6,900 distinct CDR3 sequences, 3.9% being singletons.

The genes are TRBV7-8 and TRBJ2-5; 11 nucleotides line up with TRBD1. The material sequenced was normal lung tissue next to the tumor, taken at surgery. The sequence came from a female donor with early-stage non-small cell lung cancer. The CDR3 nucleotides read TGTGCCAGCAGCCGGACAGGGGGCCCTCAAGAGACCCAGTACTTC. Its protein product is CASSRTGGPQETQYF.